This paragraph covers one TCR beta chain sequence. Its antigen remains unidentified. This entry comes from a study of T cell repertoires in cytomegalovirus infection. Looking at the study overall: Carrying CMV and the relevant HLA type showed in public TCR beta signatures.

Points from the study as a whole: CMV carriers with the relevant HLA were identified by cumulative public TCR beta family frequency. The ex vivo response was dominated by HLA-C-restricted CMV-specific TCR beta clonotypes.

In TCRdb, the reads were re-called with MiXCR into one record per CDR3 protein. The sample has roughly 920,000 distinct CDR3 sequences; approximately 31% are singletons. This CDR3 spans 14 amino acids. Trimming cost V 3 bases and J 8 bases, with 14 bases left between them. CDR1 is SGHTS and CDR2 is YDEGEE in the germline V gene. The clonotype originates from a human donor in good health (CMV status not recorded). Some clones in this sample may be carry-over from other donors' samples. The source was cultured CD8+ T cells from PBMCs, collected from culture after CMV antigen stimulation. J is TRBJ1-4 and V is TRBV5-8; D unclear. The chain's CDR3 is CASSSSPGVEKLFF. CDR3 coding DNA: TGTGCCAGCAGCTCATCCCCGGGAGTCGAAAAACTGTTTTTT.